These T cell receptor beta chains were read from a single sample in a study of T cells in Graves' hyperthyroidism and ophthalmopathy. TCRdb redid the calling of the multiplex PCR reads with MiXCR, one entry per CDR3 protein. The sample lists roughly 290,000 distinct CDR3 sequences, approximately 15% seen once, with around 61% in the top ten. Sequencing used blood. These receptors all come from an older woman with Graves' ophthalmopathy. Both conserved end residues are part of each CDR3. The D gene is left open where the match is weak. The size entry is marked missing in some rows and otherwise reads once, few, many or a size class.

D gene | clone size | J gene | V gene | CDR3 protein | CDR3 DNA
. | many | TRBJ2-7 | TRBV6-2/TRBV6-3 | CASSYPTQDYEQYF | TGTGCCAGCAGTTACCCTACTCAGGACTACGAGCAGTACTTC
. | few | TRBJ1-1 | TRBV4-1 | CASSHVRTEAFF | TGCGCCAGCAGCCACGTGAGGACTGAAGCTTTCTTT
TRBD1 | . | TRBJ2-5 | TRBV10-2 | CASSGLPGQEKGETQYF | TGCGCCAGCAGTGGACTCCCGGGACAGGAAAAAGGAGAGACCCAGTACTTC
TRBD1 | few | TRBJ2-5 | TRBV4-1 | CASSTSEPRQGMKTQYF | TGCGCCAGCAGCACCTCAGAACCCCGACAGGGTATGAAGACCCAGTACTTC
. | . | TRBJ1-1 | TRBV7-9 | CASSLRGADTEAFF | TGTGCCAGCAGCCTGCGGGGGGCTGACACTGAAGCTTTCTTT
TRBD1 | . | TRBJ1-1 | TRBV14 | CASSQDWTGTGGTEAFF | TGTGCCAGCAGCCAAGATTGGACAGGGACGGGAGGCACTGAAGCTTTCTTT
. | many | TRBJ1-2 | TRBV6-1 | CASTQDRTGNYGYTF | TGTGCCAGCACCCAGGACCGAACTGGGAACTATGGCTACACCTTC
. | many | TRBJ1-5 | TRBV29-1 | CSVGMQGKNQPQHF | TGCAGCGTTGGGATGCAGGGCAAGAATCAGCCCCAGCATTTT
TRBD2 | many | TRBJ2-7 | TRBV4-1 | CASSQEVGTRSVEQYF | TGCGCCAGCAGCCAAGAGGTCGGGACTAGGTCTGTCGAGCAGTACTTC
. | . | TRBJ2-2 | TRBV7-2 | CASSSLATTGELFF | TGTGCCAGCAGCTCCCTAGCGACAACCGGGGAGCTGTTTTTT
. | many | TRBJ1-1 | TRBV15 | CATSRDLKANTEAFF | TGTGCCACCAGCAGAGATCTCAAAGCGAACACTGAAGCTTTCTTT
. | many | TRBJ2-1 | TRBV24-1 | CATSGLLSGTGFGNEQFF | TGTGCCACCAGTGGTTTACTCTCCGGGACTGGGTTTGGAAATGAGCAGTTCTTC
TRBD1 | once | TRBJ1-5 | TRBV4-2 | CASSQVYRGRKPQHF | TGTGCCAGCAGCCAAGTCTACAGGGGGAGGAAGCCCCAGCATTTT
TRBD1 | many | TRBJ1-3 | TRBV5-5 | CASSLRPDRNGNTIYF | TGTGCCAGCAGCCTCCGGCCGGACAGGAACGGAAACACCATATATTTT
. | many | TRBJ1-1 | TRBV6-2/TRBV6-3 | CASSRMAGSGTEAFF | TGTGCCAGCAGTAGGATGGCAGGCTCAGGGACTGAAGCTTTCTTT
. | few | TRBJ2-3 | TRBV18 | CASSPRIQGLGTDTQYF | TGTGCCAGCTCACCGCGCATCCAGGGTCTCGGCACAGATACGCAGTATTTT
TRBD1 | . | TRBJ2-3 | TRBV4-2 | CASSQTGGAYTDTQYF | TGTGCCAGCAGCCAGACAGGGGGCGCCTACACAGATACGCAGTATTTT
. | many | TRBJ2-3 | TRBV7-2 | CASSDLPSRADTQYF | TGTGCCAGCAGCGACCTTCCTAGTCGCGCAGATACGCAGTATTTT
. | many | TRBJ2-3 | TRBV12-3/TRBV12-4 | CASSYTRSDTQYF | TGTGCCAGCAGTTACACGAGGTCGGATACGCAGTATTTT
TRBD1 | many | TRBJ2-7 | TRBV18 | CASSPGQGFEQYF | TGTGCCAGCTCACCGGGACAGGGGTTCGAGCAGTACTTC
TRBD1 | many | TRBJ2-7 | TRBV5-1 | CASSLEVNRGDYEQYF | TGCGCCAGCAGCTTGGAGGTAAACAGGGGGGACTACGAGCAGTACTTC
. | . | TRBJ2-5 | TRBV12-5 | CASGFTLGGQETQYF | TGTGCTAGTGGTTTTACCTTAGGGGGCCAAGAGACCCAGTACTTC
. | many | TRBJ1-1 | TRBV24-1 | CASPSTPTEAFF | TGTGCCTCCCCTTCGACACCCACTGAAGCTTTCTTT
. | many | TRBJ2-7 | TRBV7-9 | CASSLGTTSYEQYF | TGTGCCAGCAGCTTAGGCACCACTTCCTACGAGCAGTACTTC
. | . | TRBJ1-4 | TRBV28 | CASSLGGAGDKLFF | TGTGCCAGCAGTCTTGGGGGGGCCGGGGATAAACTGTTTTTT